The 12 T cell receptor beta chains below all came from one sample that was sequenced in a study of human T cells and chemical hapten exposure. TCRdb processed the RACE reads anew with MiXCR; each CDR3 protein has one entry. This sample yields 84,000 or so distinct CDR3 sequences, of which roughly a tenth are seen a single time; 2.5% belongs to the top ten. The time point is: patch test 2, 6 weeks after DPC sensitization. Stated treatment: therapeutic diphenylcyclopropenone sensitization with weekly scalp DPC. The sequencing here drew on whole blood, taken in connection with sensitization to the hapten diphenylcyclopropenone (DPC). These receptors were taken from a woman aged 25 to 39 with alopecia areata. Some clones in this sample may be carry-over from other donors' samples.

The table lists this clonotype with many counts. The chain recombines TRBV4-2 with TRBJ2-3; TRBD2 aligns across 10 bases. The V and J ends lost 4 bases and 3 bases, in that order; junction bases with no gene match: 7. Per the germline V gene, CDR1 is LGHNA and CDR2 is YNFKEQ. This CDR3 comprises 16 residues. The chain's CDR3 is CASSRSSSGRTDTQYF. As DNA, the CDR3 is TGTGCCAGCAGCCGCAGCTCTAGCGGGAGAACAGATACGCAGTATTTT.

This clonotype has a count of ten or more. This sequence joins TRBV7-2 and TRBJ1-2; TRBD1 agrees at 8 bases. Germline loops: CDR1 SGHTA, CDR2 FQGNSA. This CDR3 spans 16 amino acids. V dropped 1 base and J dropped 5; count of bases not matched to a gene: 9. CDR3 sequence reads: CASSLDTGGVQYGYTF. DNA of the CDR3: TGTGCCAGCAGCTTAGACACAGGGGGAGTACAGTATGGCTACACCTTC.

This clonotype was seen many times. This chain connects TRBV28 to TRBJ1-4, with TRBD1 as a possible D gene (6 bases). This CDR3 is built from 13 residues. Per germline, CDR1 MDHEN and CDR2 SYDVKM. V gave up 7 bases and J gave up 6 bases, with 12 bases separating them. The CDR3 spells CASMGGLDEKLFF. Written as DNA, the CDR3 is TGTGCCAGCATGGGGGGGCTTGATGAAAAACTGTTTTTT.

The rearrangement joins TRBV12-3 or TRBV12-4 to TRBJ1-5; TRBD1 matches 8 bases. The trim removed 5 bases at V and 2 bases at J, leaving 8 bases unmatched. CDR3 length: 16 amino acids. The chain's CDR3 is CASSNTGGGGNQPQHF. For the CDR3, the DNA is TGTGCCAGCAGTAACACAGGGGGAGGTGGCAATCAGCCCCAGCATTTT.

This clonotype has ten or more counts. The chain combines TRBV20-1 with TRBJ1-5; 7 nucleotides agree with TRBD1. CDR3 length: 12 amino acids. The trim removed 6 bases at V and 5 bases at J, leaving 4 bases unmatched. CDR1 is DFQATT, CDR2 SNEGSKA, per germline (reference sequence). This CDR3 reads CSASDRHQPQHF. DNA for the CDR3: TGCAGTGCCTCGGACAGGCATCAGCCCCAGCATTTT.

Many counts were recorded for this clonotype. This chain joins TRBV7-8 and TRBJ2-1; D could derive from TRBD1 or TRBD2 (6 bases each). The CDR3 length is 16 residues. V gave up 2 bases and J gave up 0 bases, with 11 bases separating them. From germline, CDR1 is SGHVS and CDR2 FQNEAQ. The CDR3 bases are TGTGCCAGCAGCTTAAACGGGGGCAGCTCCTACAATGAGCAGTTCTTC. Its translation: CASSLNGGSSYNEQFF.

In its sample, this clonotype was seen many times. This sequence joins TRBV30 and TRBJ1-1; a weak D match, TRBD1 (6 bases). The CDR3 consists of 14 residues. Trimming shortened V by 5 bases and J by 4 bases, and 17 bases separated the two germline ends. Germline V lookup: CDR1 GTSNPN, CDR2 SVGIG (reference sequence). Written as DNA, the CDR3 is TGTGCCTGGGGACATACGACAGGAAGCACTGAAGCTTTCTTT. Translation: CAWGHTTGSTEAFF.

The CDR3 region has the DNA TGCAGTGCTAGACCTCCGGGACACGGAGCGGCCAGCACAGATACGCAGTATTTT. Translation gives CSARPPGHGAASTDTQYF. The chain combines TRBV20-1 with TRBJ2-3, with D possibly matching TRBD1 (6 bases). Between the trimmed V and J ends, which lost 2 bases and 0 bases, there was a span of 21 bases. Germline V gene lookup returns CDR1 DFQATT and CDR2 SNEGSKA (reference sequence). This CDR3 has 18 residues.

The sample holds many counts of this clonotype. J is TRBJ2-1 and V is TRBV7-9; D is perhaps TRBD2 (6 bases). Germline CDR1 reads SEHNR; CDR2 reads FQNEAQ (reference sequence). This CDR3 contains 16 residues. Trimming took 0 bases from V and 2 from J, leaving 11 bases between them. CDR3 sequence (DNA): TGTGCCAGCAGCTTAGCGGGCGGGGCGACCTACAATGAGCAGTTCTTC. Translated: CASSLAGGATYNEQFF. The full variable domain, its missing parts supplied by reference TRBV7-9 and TRBJ2-1, is DTGVSQNPRHKITKRGQNVTFRCDPISEHNRLYWYRQTLGQGPEFLTYFQNEAQLEKSRLLSDRFSAERPKGSFSTLEIQRTEQGDSAMYLCASSLAGGATYNEQFFGPGTRLTVL.

This clonotype showed up just a few times. This chain links TRBV28 with TRBJ1-4; D gene ambiguous. Germline CDR1 is MDHEN and CDR2 is SYDVKM. Trimming pared 6 bases from V and 3 bases from J, leaving 11 bases between. This CDR3 has 14 residues. The CDR3 DNA reads as TGTGCCAGCAGCCAAGGATCCCCTAATGAAAAACTGTTTTTT. Its protein is CASSQGSPNEKLFF.

This clonotype was picked up many times. V is TRBV20-1 and J is TRBJ2-3; no reliable D call. This CDR3 has 11 residues. Deletions cut 6 bases from V and 7 bases from J, with 11 bases between. Germline lookup yields CDR1 DFQATT and CDR2 SNEGSKA (reference sequence). The CDR3 protein is CSAPRGNTQYF. CDR3 in DNA: TGCAGTGCCCCAAGAGGAAATACGCAGTATTTT.

The chain employs TRBV20-1 and TRBJ2-1, with TRBD1 as a possible D gene (5 bases). The germline V gene encodes CDR1 DFQATT and CDR2 SNEGSKA (reference sequence). The CDR3 is 14 residues long. Trimming removed 0 bases from V and 9 bases from J, with 15 bases in between. For the CDR3, the DNA is TGCAGTGCTAGAGATTTGGGGCGAGTTAGTGAGCAGTTCTTC. Translated, it gives CSARDLGRVSEQFF.